These 15 T cell receptor beta chains originate from one sample sequenced in a study of T cells in localized non-small cell lung cancer (dated by TCRdb to 2020 to 2022). Library creation used the immunoSEQ multiplex PCR assay. As stored in TCRdb, this immuneACCESS dataset retains in-frame rearrangements with V and J assigned. A fraction of the clones does not appear; measured against another copy, unresolved V genes explain less than half of the discrepancy, and the remainder lacks a known reason. This sample is represented by roughly 30,000 clones; 80% to 95% of them were singletons. Less than 5% of the sample belongs to the ten largest clones. The material was peripheral blood mononuclear cells, obtained before any cancer treatment. All receptors come from a woman between 35 and 75 years old with stage III lung adenocarcinoma.

The chain joins TRBV29-1 to TRBJ1-2, with D hard to call. Trimming pared 0 bases from V and 4 bases from J, leaving 12 bases between. The germline CDR1 and CDR2 sequences are SQVTM and ANQGSEA. The CDR3 runs 14 residues. The CDR3 sequence: CSVEEDEGVYGYTF. CDR3 DNA sequence: TGCAGCGTTGAAGAAGACGAGGGAGTCTATGGCTACACCTTC. Based on the CDR3 plus reference TRBV29-1 and TRBJ1-2, the full variable domain is SAVISQKPSRDICQRGTSLTIQCQVDSQVTMMFWYRQQPGQSLTLIATANQGSEATYESGFVIDKFPISRPNLTFSTLTVSNMSPEDSSIYLCSVEEDEGVYGYTFGSGTRLTVV.

The chain has TRBV7-2 and TRBJ1-3; D is perhaps TRBD1 (5 bases). Per the germline V gene, CDR1 is SGHTA and CDR2 is FQGNSA. The CDR3 consists of 15 residues. Trimming removed 1 base from V and 4 bases from J, with 11 bases in between. Here the CDR3 reads CASSLGLGGGNTIYF. The CDR3 nucleotides are TGTGCCAGCAGCTTAGGCCTGGGGGGAGGAAACACCATATATTTT.

The chain is built from TRBV10-1 and TRBJ1-1, with 12 bases identical to TRBD1. With 9 bases clipped from V and 3 bases from J, the junction kept 11 bases outside the gene matches. Germline CDR1 is WNHNN and CDR2 is SYGVQD (reference sequence). This CDR3 spans 16 amino acids. The CDR3 loop reads CARRGTGGTSHTEAFF. In nucleotides, the CDR3 is TGCGCCAGAAGGGGGACAGGGGGCACGAGTCACACTGAAGCTTTCTTT.

This chain connects TRBV29-1 to TRBJ2-2, with TRBD1 matching over 9 bases. The CDR3 totals 15 residues. Germline V gene lookup returns CDR1 SQVTM and CDR2 ANQGSEA. The V gene end was trimmed by 6 bases and the J gene end by 4 bases; junction bases not matched to a gene: 9. CDR3 region: CSVVRQGVGTGELFF. CDR3 in DNA: TGCAGCGTGGTTAGACAGGGGGTTGGCACCGGGGAGCTGTTTTTT.

The chain combines TRBV7-9 with TRBJ2-1, with 10 bases that match TRBD2. Germline values: CDR1 SEHNR, CDR2 FQNEAQ (reference sequence). The CDR3 contains 14 residues. V trimming: 1 base; J trimming: 15 bases; junction bases outside the gene matches: 9. CDR3 DNA sequence: TGTGCCAGCAGCTTAGATACTAGCGGGACCCTGTGGTTCTTC. Amino acids: CASSLDTSGTLWFF.

This clone was picked up a small number of times. The chain recombines TRBV16 with TRBJ1-3; D ambiguous. The V end lost 2 bases, the J end lost 0 bases, and 5 bases lay between the germline ends. Looked up from germline, CDR1 is KGHSY and CDR2 is FQNENV. CDR3 size: 14 residues. The CDR3 DNA is TGTGCCAGCAGCCAAGGAATCTCTGGAAACACCATATATTTT. Amino acid sequence: CASSQGISGNTIYF.

This sequence joins TRBV5-5 and TRBJ2-1; the match to TRBD2 covers 9 bases. The CDR3 loop spans 17 amino acids. Germline V lookup: CDR1 SGHKS, CDR2 YYEKEE (reference sequence). The trim removed 2 bases at V and 0 bases at J, leaving 6 bases unmatched. The CDR3 region has the DNA TGTGCCAGCAGCTTAAGACTAGCGGCTAGCTCCTACAATGAGCAGTTCTTC. Translated: CASSLRLAASSYNEQFF.

This rearrangement joins TRBV7-9 to TRBJ2-5, with 10 bases lining up with TRBD2. The trim removed 0 bases at V and 1 base at J, leaving 8 bases unmatched. CDR1 and CDR2 from the germline V gene are SEHNR and FQNEAQ (reference sequence). The CDR3 totals 18 residues. The CDR3 sequence: CASSLARISSGGQETQYF. The CDR3 bases are TGTGCCAGCAGCTTAGCGCGAATTTCTAGCGGGGGCCAAGAGACCCAGTACTTC.

The rearrangement links TRBV2 to TRBJ2-5; 7 nucleotides line up with TRBD1. Germline assignment: CDR1 SNHLY and CDR2 FYNNEI. CDR3 size: 12 residues. Trimming took 10 bases from V and 0 from J; bases not matched to a gene: 2. CDR3 in amino acids: CATQGNQETQYF. Written as DNA, the CDR3 is TGTGCCACACAGGGGAACCAAGAGACCCAGTACTTC.

This rearrangement joins TRBV6-6 to TRBJ1-3, with no clear D. The V end was cut by 5 bases, the J end by 7 bases, with 12 bases between. CDR3 size: 13 residues. Germline-derived CDR1 and CDR2 are MNHNY and SVGAGI (reference sequence). The CDR3 reads CASSQWGTNTIYF. CDR3 in DNA: TGTGCCAGCAGTCAGTGGGGAACGAACACCATATATTTT.

The V call is TRBV6-6, the J call TRBJ2-3; D tentatively fits TRBD1 or TRBD2 (6 bases each). This CDR3 spans 15 amino acids. Germline assignment: CDR1 MNHNY and CDR2 SVGAGI (reference sequence). V gave up 3 bases and J gave up 4 bases, with 14 bases separating them. The CDR3 loop is CASSYLTGASDTQYF. In DNA, the CDR3 is TGTGCCAGCAGTTATTTGACGGGGGCGTCAGATACGCAGTATTTT.

The chain links TRBV28 to TRBJ2-3; D might be TRBD2 (6 bases). The germline V gene encodes CDR1 MDHEN and CDR2 SYDVKM. The CDR3 sequence is 18 residues long. Between the trimmed V and J ends, which lost 2 bases and 0 bases, there was a span of 18 bases. The CDR3 sequence: CASSLALGLLSSTDTQYF. CDR3 nucleotides: TGTGCCAGCAGTTTAGCCCTGGGACTCTTGAGTAGCACAGATACGCAGTATTTT. Drawing the rest from reference TRBV28 and TRBJ2-3, the complete variable domain is DVKVTQSSRYLVKRTGEKVFLECVQDMDHENMFWYRQDPGLGLRLIYFSYDVKMKEKGDIPEGYSVSREKKERFSLILESASTNQTSMYLCASSLALGLLSSTDTQYFGPGTRLTVL.

The chain couples TRBV18 to TRBJ1-4; D might be TRBD1 (6 bases). Germline V gene lookup returns CDR1 KGHSH and CDR2 LQKENI. This CDR3 is 15 amino acids long. Trimming removed 2 bases at V and 8 bases at J, with 15 bases between. DNA of the CDR3: TGTGCCAGCTCACCAAGACCCGGGGGCGGCGAAAAACTGTTTTTT. Translated: CASSPRPGGGEKLFF.

The rearrangement uses TRBV19 and TRBJ2-3, with 11 bases aligning to TRBD2. Germline trimming cut 4 bases from V and 0 bases from J; bases unmatched to any gene: 3. The CDR3 consists of 16 residues. Germline CDR1 reads LNHDA; CDR2 reads SQIVND (reference sequence). This CDR3 reads CASSTRLAGSTDTQYF. The CDR3 DNA reads as TGTGCCAGTAGTACCCGACTAGCGGGAAGCACAGATACGCAGTATTTT.

The chain has TRBV19 and TRBJ1-1; maybe TRBD1 (6 bases). Germline V CDR1 and CDR2: LNHDA, SQIVND (reference sequence). Trimming left V 3 bases short and J 3 bases short, with 17 bases between. The CDR3 consists of 16 residues. CDR3 sequence reads: CASSIGGLPGDTEAFF. The CDR3 bases are TGTGCCAGTAGTATCGGGGGGCTGCCGGGGGACACTGAAGCTTTCTTT.